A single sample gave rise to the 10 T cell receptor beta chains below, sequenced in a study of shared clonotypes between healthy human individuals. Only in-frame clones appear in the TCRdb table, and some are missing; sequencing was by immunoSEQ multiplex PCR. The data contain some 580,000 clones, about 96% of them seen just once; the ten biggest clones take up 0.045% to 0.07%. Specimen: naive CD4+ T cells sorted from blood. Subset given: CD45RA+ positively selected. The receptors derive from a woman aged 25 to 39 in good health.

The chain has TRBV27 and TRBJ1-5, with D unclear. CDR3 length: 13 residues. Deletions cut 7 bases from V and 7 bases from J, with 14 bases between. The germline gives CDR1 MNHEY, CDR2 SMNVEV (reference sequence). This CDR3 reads CASTLRPGQPQHF. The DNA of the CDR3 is TGTGCCAGCACCCTGAGGCCGGGACAGCCCCAGCATTTT.

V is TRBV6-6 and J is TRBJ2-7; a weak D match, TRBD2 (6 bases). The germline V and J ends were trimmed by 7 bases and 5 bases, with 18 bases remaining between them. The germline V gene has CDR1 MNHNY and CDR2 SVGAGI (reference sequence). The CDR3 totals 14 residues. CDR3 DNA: TGTGCCAGCATGGGGGGAGGAAAGGTCAACGAGCAGTACTTC. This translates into CASMGGGKVNEQYF.

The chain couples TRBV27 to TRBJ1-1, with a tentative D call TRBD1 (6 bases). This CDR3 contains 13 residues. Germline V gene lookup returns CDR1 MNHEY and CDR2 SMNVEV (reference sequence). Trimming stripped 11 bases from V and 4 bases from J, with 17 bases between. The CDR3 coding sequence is TGTGCCCCGACAAGGTTCAGGGGCACTGAAGCTTTCTTT. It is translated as CAPTRFRGTEAFF.

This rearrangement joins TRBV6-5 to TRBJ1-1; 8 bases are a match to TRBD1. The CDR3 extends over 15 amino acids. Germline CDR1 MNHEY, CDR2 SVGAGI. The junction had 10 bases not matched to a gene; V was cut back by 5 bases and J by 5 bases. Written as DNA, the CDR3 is TGTGCCAGCAGTCAGGGGGCCGACTGGAGTACTGAAGCTTTCTTT. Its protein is CASSQGADWSTEAFF.

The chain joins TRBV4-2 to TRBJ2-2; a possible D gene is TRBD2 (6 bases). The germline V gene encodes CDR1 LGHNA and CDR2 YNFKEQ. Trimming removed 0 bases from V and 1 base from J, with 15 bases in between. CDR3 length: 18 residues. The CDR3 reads CASSQEGTGVRNTGELFF. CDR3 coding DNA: TGTGCCAGCAGCCAAGAGGGTACGGGAGTAAGGAACACCGGGGAGCTGTTTTTT.

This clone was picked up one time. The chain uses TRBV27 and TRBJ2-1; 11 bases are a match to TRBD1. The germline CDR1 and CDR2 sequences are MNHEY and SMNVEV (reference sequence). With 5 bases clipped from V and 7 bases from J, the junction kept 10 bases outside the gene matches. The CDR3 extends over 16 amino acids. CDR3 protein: CASSATGTGGGNEQFF. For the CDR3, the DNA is TGTGCCAGCAGTGCCACCGGGACAGGGGGAGGGAATGAGCAGTTCTTC.

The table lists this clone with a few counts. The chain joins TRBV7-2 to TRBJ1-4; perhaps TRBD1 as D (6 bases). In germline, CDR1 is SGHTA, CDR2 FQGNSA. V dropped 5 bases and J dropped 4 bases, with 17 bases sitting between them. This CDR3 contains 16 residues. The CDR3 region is CASSGGPGHLNEKLFF. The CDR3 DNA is TGTGCCAGCAGCGGTGGTCCGGGACACCTTAATGAAAAACTGTTTTTT.

The CDR3 here is CASSTQGAETQYF. The CDR3 DNA is TGTGCCAGTAGTACCCAGGGGGCAGAGACCCAGTACTTC. V and J are TRBV19 and TRBJ2-5, with 8 positions matching TRBD1. The germline gives CDR1 LNHDA, CDR2 SQIVND (reference sequence). The CDR3 contains 13 residues. Trimming removed 4 bases from V and 4 bases from J; junction bases left unmatched: 2.

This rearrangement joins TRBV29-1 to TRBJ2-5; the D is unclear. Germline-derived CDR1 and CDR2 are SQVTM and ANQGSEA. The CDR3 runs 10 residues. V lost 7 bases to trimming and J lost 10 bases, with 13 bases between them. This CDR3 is CSALTGDQYF. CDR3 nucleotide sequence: TGCAGCGCTCTGACTGGGGACCAGTACTTC.

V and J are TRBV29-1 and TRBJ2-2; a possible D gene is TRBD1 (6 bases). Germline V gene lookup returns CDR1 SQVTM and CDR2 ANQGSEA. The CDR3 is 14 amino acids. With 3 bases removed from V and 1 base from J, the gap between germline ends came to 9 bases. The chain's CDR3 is CSVDLQGNTGELFF. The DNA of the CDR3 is TGCAGCGTTGATCTACAGGGGAACACCGGGGAGCTGTTTTTT.